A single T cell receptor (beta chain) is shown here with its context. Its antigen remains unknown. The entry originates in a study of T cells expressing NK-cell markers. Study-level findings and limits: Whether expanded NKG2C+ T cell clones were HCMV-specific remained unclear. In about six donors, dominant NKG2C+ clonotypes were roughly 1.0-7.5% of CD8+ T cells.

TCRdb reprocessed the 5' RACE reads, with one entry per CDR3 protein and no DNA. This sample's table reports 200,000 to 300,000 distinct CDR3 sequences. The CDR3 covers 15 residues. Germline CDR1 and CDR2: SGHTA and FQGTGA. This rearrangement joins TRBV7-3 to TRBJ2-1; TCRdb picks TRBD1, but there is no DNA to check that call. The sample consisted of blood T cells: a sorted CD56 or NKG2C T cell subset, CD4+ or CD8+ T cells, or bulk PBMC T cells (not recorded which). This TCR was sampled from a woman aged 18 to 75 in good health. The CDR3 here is CASSLNGQGEDEQFF. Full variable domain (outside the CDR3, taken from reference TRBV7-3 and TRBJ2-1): GAGVSQTPSNKVTEKGKYVELRCDPISGHTALYWYRQSLGQGPEFLIYFQGTGAADDSGLPNDRFFAVRPEGSVSTLKIQRTERGDSAVYLCASSLNGQGEDEQFFGPGTRLTVL.